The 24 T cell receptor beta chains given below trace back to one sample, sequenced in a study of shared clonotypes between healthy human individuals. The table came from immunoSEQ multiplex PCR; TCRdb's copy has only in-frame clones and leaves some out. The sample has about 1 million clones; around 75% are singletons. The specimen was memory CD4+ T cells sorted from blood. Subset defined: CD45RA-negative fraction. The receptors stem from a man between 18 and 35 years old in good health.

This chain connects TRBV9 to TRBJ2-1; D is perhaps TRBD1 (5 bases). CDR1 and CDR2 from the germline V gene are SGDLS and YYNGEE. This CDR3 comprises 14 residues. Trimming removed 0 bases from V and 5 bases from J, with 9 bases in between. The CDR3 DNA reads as TGTGCCAGCAGCGTAGGGGGCCCACACAATGAGCAGTTCTTC. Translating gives CASSVGGPHNEQFF.

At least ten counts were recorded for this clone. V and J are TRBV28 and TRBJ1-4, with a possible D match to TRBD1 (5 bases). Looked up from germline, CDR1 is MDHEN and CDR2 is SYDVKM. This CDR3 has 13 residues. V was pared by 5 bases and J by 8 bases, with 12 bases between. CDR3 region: CASSPGRVEKLFF. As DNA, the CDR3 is TGTGCCAGCAGTCCAGGGAGGGTAGAAAAACTGTTTTTT.

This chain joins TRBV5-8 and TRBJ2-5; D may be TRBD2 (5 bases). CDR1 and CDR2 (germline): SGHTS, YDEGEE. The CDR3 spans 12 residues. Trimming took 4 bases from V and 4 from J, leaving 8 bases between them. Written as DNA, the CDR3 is TGTGCCAGCAGCCTCGCGGGAGAGACCCAGTACTTC. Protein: CASSLAGETQYF. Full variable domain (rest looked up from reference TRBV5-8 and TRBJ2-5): EAGVTQSPTHLIKTRGQQATLRCSPISGHTSVYWYQQALGLGLQFLLWYDEGEERNRGNFPPRFSGRQFPNYSSELNVNALELEDSALYLCASSLAGETQYFGPGTRLLVL.

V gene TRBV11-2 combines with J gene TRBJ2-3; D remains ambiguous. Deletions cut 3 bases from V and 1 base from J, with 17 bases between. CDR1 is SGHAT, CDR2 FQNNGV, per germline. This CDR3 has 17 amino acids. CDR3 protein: CASSLHGLAGRTDTQYF. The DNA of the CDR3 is TGTGCCAGCAGCTTGCACGGCCTCGCCGGACGCACAGATACGCAGTATTTT.

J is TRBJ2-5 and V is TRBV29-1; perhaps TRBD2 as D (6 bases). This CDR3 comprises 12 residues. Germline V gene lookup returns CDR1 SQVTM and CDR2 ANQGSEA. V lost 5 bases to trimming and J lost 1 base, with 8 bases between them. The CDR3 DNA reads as TGCAGCGTTATACTAGCCCAAGAGACCCAGTACTTC. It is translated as CSVILAQETQYF.

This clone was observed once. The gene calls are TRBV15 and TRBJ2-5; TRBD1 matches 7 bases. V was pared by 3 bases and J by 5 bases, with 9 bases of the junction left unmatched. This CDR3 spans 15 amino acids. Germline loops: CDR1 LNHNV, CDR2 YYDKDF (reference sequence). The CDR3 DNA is TGTGCCACCAGCAGCGCGCTGACAGGGCCCGAGACCCAGTACTTC. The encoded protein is CATSSALTGPETQYF.

CDR3 protein: CATSRDLARGGNTIYF. The CDR3 DNA reads as TGTGCCACCAGCAGAGACCTCGCCAGGGGTGGAAACACCATATATTTT. V and J are TRBV15 and TRBJ1-3; weak D call: TRBD1 (6 bases). This CDR3 is built from 16 residues. The germline V and J ends were trimmed by 0 bases and 3 bases, with 12 bases remaining between them. Germline CDR1 reads LNHNV; CDR2 reads YYDKDF (reference sequence).

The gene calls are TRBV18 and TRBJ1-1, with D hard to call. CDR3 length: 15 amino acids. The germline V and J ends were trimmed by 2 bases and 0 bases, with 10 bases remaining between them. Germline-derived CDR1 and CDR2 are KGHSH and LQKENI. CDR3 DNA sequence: TGTGCCAGCTCACCAGTTGCAGCTATGAACACTGAAGCTTTCTTT. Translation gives CASSPVAAMNTEAFF.

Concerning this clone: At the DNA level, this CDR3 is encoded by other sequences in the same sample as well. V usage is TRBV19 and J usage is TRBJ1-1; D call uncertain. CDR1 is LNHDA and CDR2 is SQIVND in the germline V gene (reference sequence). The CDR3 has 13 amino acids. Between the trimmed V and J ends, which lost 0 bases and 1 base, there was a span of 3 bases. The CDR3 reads CASSIDQNTEAFF. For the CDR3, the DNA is TGTGCCAGTAGTATAGATCAGAACACTGAAGCTTTCTTT.

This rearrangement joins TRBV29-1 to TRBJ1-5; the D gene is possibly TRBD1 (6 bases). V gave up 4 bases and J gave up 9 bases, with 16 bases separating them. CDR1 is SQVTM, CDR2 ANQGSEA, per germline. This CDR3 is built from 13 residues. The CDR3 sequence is CSVGQEGKGPQHF. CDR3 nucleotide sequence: TGCAGCGTTGGACAGGAGGGAAAGGGGCCCCAGCATTTT.

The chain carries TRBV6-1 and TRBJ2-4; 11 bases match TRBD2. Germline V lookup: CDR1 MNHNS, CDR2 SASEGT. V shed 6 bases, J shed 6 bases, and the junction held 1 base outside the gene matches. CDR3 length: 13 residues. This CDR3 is CASRGTSGNIQYF. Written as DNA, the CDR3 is TGTGCCAGCAGGGGGACTAGCGGAAACATTCAGTACTTC.

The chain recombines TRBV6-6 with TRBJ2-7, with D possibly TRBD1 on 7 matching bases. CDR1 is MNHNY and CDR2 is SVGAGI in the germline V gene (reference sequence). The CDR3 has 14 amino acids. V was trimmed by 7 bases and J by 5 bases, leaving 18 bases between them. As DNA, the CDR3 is TGTGCCAGCACCTCAGGGGGGCTTGACAACGAGCAGTACTTC. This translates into CASTSGGLDNEQYF.

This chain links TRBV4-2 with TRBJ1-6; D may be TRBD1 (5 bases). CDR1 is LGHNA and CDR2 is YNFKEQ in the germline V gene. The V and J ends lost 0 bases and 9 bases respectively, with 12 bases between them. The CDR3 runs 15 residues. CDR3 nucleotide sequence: TGTGCCAGCAGCCAAGAGGGGTACGGGGGTTCACCCCTCCACTTT. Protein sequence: CASSQEGYGGSPLHF.

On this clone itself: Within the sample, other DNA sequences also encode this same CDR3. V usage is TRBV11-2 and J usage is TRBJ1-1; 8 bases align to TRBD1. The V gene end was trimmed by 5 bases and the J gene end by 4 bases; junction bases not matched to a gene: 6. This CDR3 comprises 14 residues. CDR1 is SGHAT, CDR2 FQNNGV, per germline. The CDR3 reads CASSPQGAGTEAFF. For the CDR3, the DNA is TGTGCCAGCAGCCCCCAGGGGGCAGGCACTGAAGCTTTCTTT.

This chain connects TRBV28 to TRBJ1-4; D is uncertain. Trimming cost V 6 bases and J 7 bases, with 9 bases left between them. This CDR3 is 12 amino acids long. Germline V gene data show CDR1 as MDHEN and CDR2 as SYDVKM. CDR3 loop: CASRLGLEKLFF. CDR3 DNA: TGTGCCAGCAGATTGGGCCTTGAAAAACTGTTTTTT.

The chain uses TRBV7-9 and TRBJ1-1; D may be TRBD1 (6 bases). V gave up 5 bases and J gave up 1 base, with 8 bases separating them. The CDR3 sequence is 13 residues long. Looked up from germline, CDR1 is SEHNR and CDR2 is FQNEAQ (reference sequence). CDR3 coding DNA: TGTGCCAGCAGCGTGACAGGGAACACTGAAGCTTTCTTT. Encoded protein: CASSVTGNTEAFF. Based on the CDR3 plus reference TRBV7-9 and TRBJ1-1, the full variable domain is DTGVSQNPRHKITKRGQNVTFRCDPISEHNRLYWYRQTLGQGPEFLTYFQNEAQLEKSRLLSDRFSAERPKGSFSTLEIQRTEQGDSAMYLCASSVTGNTEAFFGQGTRLTVV.

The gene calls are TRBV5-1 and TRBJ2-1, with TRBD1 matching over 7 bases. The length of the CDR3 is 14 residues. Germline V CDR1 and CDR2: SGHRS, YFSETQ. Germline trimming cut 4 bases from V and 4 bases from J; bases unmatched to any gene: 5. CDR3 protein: CASSRDSQYNEQFF. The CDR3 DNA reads TGCGCCAGCAGCCGGGACAGCCAATACAATGAGCAGTTCTTC. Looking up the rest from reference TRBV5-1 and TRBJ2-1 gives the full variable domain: KAGVTQTPRYLIKTRGQQVTLSCSPISGHRSVSWYQQTPGQGLQFLFEYFSETQRNKGNFPGRFSGRQFSNSRSEMNVSTLELGDSALYLCASSRDSQYNEQFFGPGTRLTVL.

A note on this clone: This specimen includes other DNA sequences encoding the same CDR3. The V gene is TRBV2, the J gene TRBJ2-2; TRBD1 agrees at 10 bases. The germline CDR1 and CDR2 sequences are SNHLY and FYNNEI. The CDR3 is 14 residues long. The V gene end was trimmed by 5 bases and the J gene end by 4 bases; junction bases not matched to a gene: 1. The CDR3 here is CASSRQGATGELFF. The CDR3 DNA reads TGTGCCAGCAGTCGACAGGGGGCCACCGGGGAGCTGTTTTTT.

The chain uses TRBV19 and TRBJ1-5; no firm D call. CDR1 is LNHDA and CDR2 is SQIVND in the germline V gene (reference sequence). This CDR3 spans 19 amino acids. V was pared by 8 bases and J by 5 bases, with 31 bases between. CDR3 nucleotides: TGTGCCAGTGCCCACCCACTGCAACGAAAGCCTTTAGTTGATCAGCCCCAGCATTTT. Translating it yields CASAHPLQRKPLVDQPQHF.

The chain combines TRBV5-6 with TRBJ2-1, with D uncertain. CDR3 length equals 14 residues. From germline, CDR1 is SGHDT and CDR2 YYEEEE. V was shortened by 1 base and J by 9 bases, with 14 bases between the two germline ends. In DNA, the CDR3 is TGTGCCAGCAGCTTGTTCGGATCTCGCGTTGAGCAGTTCTTC. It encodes CASSLFGSRVEQFF.

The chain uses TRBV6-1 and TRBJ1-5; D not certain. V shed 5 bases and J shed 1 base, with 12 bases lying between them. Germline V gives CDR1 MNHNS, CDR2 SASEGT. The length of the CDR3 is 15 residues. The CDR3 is CASSPSPTSNQPQHF. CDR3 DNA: TGTGCCAGCAGTCCCTCCCCTACGAGCAATCAGCCCCAGCATTTT.

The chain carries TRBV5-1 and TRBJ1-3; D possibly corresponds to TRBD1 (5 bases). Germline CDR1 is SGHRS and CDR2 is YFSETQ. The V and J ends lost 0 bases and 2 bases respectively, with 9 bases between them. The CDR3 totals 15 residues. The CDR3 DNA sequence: TGCGCCAGCAGCTTGGACAGGACGGCTGGAAACACCATATATTTT. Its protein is CASSLDRTAGNTIYF.

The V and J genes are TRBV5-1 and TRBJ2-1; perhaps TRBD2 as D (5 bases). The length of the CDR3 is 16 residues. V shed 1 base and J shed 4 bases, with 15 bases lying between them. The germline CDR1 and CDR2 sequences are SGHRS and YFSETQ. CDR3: CASSLTGTVNYNEQFF. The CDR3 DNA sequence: TGCGCCAGCAGCTTGACGGGAACAGTGAATTACAATGAGCAGTTCTTC.

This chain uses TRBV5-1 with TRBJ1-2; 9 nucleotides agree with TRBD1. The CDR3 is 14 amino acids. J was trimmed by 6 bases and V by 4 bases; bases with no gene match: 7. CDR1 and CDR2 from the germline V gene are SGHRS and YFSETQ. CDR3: CASSTLGQGNGYTF. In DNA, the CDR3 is TGCGCCAGCAGCACCCTGGGACAGGGAAATGGCTACACCTTC. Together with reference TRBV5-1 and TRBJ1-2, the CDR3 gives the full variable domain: KAGVTQTPRYLIKTRGQQVTLSCSPISGHRSVSWYQQTPGQGLQFLFEYFSETQRNKGNFPGRFSGRQFSNSRSEMNVSTLELGDSALYLCASSTLGQGNGYTFGSGTRLTVV.